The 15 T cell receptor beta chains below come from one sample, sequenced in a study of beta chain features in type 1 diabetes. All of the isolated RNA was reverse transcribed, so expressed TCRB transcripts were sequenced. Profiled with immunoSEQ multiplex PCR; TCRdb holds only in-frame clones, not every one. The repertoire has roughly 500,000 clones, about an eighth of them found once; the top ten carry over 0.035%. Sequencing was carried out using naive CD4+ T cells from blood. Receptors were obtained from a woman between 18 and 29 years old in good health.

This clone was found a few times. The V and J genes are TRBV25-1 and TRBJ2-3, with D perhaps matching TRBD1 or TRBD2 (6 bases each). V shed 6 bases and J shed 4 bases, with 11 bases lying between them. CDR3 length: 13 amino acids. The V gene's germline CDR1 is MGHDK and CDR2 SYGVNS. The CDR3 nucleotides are TGTGCCAGCAGGAGGGGGGCCGCAGATACGCAGTATTTT. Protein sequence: CASRRGAADTQYF.

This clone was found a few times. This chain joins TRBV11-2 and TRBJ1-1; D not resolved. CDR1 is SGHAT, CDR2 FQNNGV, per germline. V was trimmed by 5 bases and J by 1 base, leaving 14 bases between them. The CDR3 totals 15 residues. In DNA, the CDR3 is TGTGCCAGCAGCCCCGGGAGTGGAAGGAACACTGAAGCTTTCTTT. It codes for CASSPGSGRNTEAFF. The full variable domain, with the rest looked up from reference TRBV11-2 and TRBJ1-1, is EAGVAQSPRYKIIEKRQSVAFWCNPISGHATLYWYQQILGQGPKLLIQFQNNGVVDDSQLPKDRFSAERLKGVDSTLKIQPAKLEDSAVYLCASSPGSGRNTEAFFGQGTRLTVV.

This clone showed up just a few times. CDR3: CASSLDERWTGEQFF. The DNA for the CDR3 is TGTGCCAGCAGCTTAGACGAAAGATGGACCGGGGAGCAGTTCTTC. The gene calls are TRBV7-8 and TRBJ2-1; D is unclear. Germline V gene sequence: CDR1 SGHVS, CDR2 FQNEAQ. This CDR3 region has 15 residues. Trimming took off 1 base at V and 10 bases at J, with 17 bases between the two ends.

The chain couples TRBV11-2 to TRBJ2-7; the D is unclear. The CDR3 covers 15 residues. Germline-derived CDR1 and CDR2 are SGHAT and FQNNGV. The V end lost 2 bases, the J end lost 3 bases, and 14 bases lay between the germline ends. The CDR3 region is CASSLFPTGDYEQYV. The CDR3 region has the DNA TGTGCCAGCAGCTTATTCCCCACGGGTGACTACGAGCAGTACGTC.

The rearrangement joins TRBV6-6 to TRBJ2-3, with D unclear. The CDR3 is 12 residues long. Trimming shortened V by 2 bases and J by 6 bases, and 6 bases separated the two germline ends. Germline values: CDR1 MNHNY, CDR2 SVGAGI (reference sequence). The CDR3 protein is CASSYLFDTQYF. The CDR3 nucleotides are TGTGCCAGCAGTTACCTTTTTGATACGCAGTATTTT.

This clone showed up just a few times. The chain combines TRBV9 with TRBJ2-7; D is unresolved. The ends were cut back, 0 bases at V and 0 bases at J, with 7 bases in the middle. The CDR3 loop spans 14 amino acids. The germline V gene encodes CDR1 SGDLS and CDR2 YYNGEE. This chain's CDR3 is CASSVEAFSYEQYF. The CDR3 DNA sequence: TGTGCCAGCAGCGTAGAGGCCTTCTCCTACGAGCAGTACTTC.

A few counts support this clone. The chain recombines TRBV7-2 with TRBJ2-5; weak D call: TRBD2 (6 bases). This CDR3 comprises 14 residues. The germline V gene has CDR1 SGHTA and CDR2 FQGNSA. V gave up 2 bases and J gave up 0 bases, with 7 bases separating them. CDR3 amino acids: CASSLSGDQETQYF. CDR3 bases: TGTGCCAGCAGCTTATCGGGAGACCAAGAGACCCAGTACTTC.

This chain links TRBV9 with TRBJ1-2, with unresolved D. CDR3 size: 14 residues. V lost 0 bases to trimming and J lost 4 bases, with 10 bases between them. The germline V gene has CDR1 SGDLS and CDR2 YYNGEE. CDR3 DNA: TGTGCCAGCAGCGTAGACACAGACGGCTATGGCTACACCTTC. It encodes CASSVDTDGYGYTF.

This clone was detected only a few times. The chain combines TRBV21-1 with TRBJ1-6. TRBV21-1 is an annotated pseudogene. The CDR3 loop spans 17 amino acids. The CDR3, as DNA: TGTGCCAGCAGCAAAGTCGGGGCAGGGCGAGATAATTCACCCCTCCACTTT. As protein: CASSKVGAGRDNSPLHF.

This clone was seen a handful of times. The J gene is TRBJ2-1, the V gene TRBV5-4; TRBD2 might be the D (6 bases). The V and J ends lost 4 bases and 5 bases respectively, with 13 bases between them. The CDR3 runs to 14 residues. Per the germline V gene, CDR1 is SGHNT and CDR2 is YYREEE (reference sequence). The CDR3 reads CASSRGLPHNEQFF. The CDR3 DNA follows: TGTGCCAGCAGCCGGGGACTCCCCCACAATGAGCAGTTCTTC.

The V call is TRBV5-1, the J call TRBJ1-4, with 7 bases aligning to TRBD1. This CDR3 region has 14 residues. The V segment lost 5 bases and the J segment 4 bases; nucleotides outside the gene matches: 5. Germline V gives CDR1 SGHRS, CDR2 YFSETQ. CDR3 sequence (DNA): TGCGCCAGCAGGGGGGACAGCAATAATGAAAAACTGTTTTTT. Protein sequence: CASRGDSNNEKLFF. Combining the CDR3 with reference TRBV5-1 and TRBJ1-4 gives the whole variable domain KAGVTQTPRYLIKTRGQQVTLSCSPISGHRSVSWYQQTPGQGLQFLFEYFSETQRNKGNFPGRFSGRQFSNSRSEMNVSTLELGDSALYLCASRGDSNNEKLFFGSGTQLSVL.

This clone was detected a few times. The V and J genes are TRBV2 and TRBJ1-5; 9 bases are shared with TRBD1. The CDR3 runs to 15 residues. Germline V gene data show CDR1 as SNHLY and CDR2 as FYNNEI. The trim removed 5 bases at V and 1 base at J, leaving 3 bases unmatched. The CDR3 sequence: CASSIDRGSNQPQHF. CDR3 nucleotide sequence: TGTGCCAGCAGTATTGACAGGGGGAGCAATCAGCCCCAGCATTTT.

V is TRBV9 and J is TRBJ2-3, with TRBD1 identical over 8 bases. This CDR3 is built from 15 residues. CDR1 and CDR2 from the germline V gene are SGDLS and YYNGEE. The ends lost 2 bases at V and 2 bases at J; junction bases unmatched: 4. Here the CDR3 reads CASSVETGDTDTQYF. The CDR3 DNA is TGTGCCAGCAGCGTGGAGACAGGGGACACAGATACGCAGTATTTT.

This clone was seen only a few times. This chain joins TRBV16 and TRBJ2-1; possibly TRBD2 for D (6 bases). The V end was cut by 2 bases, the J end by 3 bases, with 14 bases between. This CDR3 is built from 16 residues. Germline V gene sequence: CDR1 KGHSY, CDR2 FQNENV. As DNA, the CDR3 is TGTGCCAGCAGCCAAGGTCTAGCGCCGAACTACAATGAGCAGTTCTTC. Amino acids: CASSQGLAPNYNEQFF. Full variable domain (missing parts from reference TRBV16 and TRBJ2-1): GEEVAQTPKHLVRGEGQKAKLYCAPIKGHSYVFWYQQVLKNEFKFLISFQNENVFDETGMPKERFSAKCLPNSPCSLEIQATKLEDSAVYFCASSQGLAPNYNEQFFGPGTRLTVL.

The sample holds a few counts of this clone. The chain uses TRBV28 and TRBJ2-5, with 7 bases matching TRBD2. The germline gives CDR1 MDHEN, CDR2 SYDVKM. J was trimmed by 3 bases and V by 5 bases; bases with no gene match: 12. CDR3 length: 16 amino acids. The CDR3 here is CASSPIHASGEETQYF. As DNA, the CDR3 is TGTGCCAGCAGTCCCATCCACGCTAGCGGAGAAGAGACCCAGTACTTC.